This T cell receptor (beta chain) was retrieved from a study of cytomegalovirus exposure and HLA in healthy donors. Study results and caveats: In vitro confirmation showed a few CMV-associated chains to be CMV antigen specific. For TCR beta chains, V- and J-gene trimming was later linked to a missense DCLRE1C variant. A prior analysis recorded that most TCR beta V segments were productive about 87% or about 30% of the time. Based on reports, TCR beta sequences accurately predicted HLA-A and HLA-B alleles for most subjects.

As for this clone: Its antigen is still unknown.

PCR was performed using 60 Vbeta and 13 Jbeta primers. The repertoire was sequenced with immunoSEQ multiplex PCR; TCRdb's copy has only in-frame clones and lacks some. The repertoire holds about 140,000 clones, over 75% seen once, with about 2.2% in the top ten. The V and J ends lost 4 bases and 7 bases respectively, with 14 bases between them. The CDR3 is 14 amino acids. Germline V gives CDR1 MNHEY, CDR2 SVGAGI. The sequencing sample was made of PBMCs. The clonotype originates from a man under 40 in good health and CMV-seronegative. The chain has TRBV6-5 and TRBJ1-5; D is uncertain. CDR3 sequence (DNA): TGTGCCAGCAGTTTTGACACGGCGACACAGCCCCAGCATTTT. Amino acids: CASSFDTATQPQHF.